The 6 T cell receptor beta chains below come from one sample, sequenced in a study of cytomegalovirus exposure and HLA in healthy donors. Primers included in the PCR were 60 Vbeta and 13 Jbeta primers. Sequencing used immunoSEQ multiplex PCR; TCRdb keeps in-frame clones, though not all of them. Of more than 95,000 clones listed, 78% are singletons. The sample was PBMCs. The source of these receptors is a man aged 25 to 40 in good health and CMV-seropositive.

The chain combines TRBV7-9 with TRBJ2-5; 13 bases agree with TRBD2. Germline CDR1 is SEHNR and CDR2 is FQNEAQ (reference sequence). V lost 5 bases and J lost 1; bases outside the gene matches: 10. The CDR3 runs to 18 residues. The CDR3 here is CASSGRGLAGDSQETQYF. As DNA, the CDR3 is TGTGCCAGCAGCGGAAGAGGACTAGCGGGAGACAGCCAAGAGACCCAGTACTTC.

This clone has a handful of counts. The chain joins TRBV6-6 to TRBJ1-1; D is ambiguous. The germline gives CDR1 MNHNY, CDR2 SVGAGI (reference sequence). The V and J ends lost 6 bases and 6 bases respectively, with 14 bases between them. The CDR3 runs to 13 residues. This chain's CDR3 is CASSPVRAAEAFF. The CDR3, as DNA: TGTGCCAGCAGCCCGGTGAGGGCGGCTGAAGCTTTCTTT.

This clone was observed a single time. The gene calls are TRBV7-3 and TRBJ2-2, with 8 bases matching TRBD1. V lost 2 bases, J lost 5 bases, and 13 bases stayed unmatched. Germline-derived CDR1 and CDR2 are SGHTA and FQGTGA. The CDR3 is 18 amino acids. The CDR3 region has the DNA TGTGCCAGCAGCTTACGGCCTAGCCGGACAGGGATTACCGGGGAGCTGTTTTTT. It encodes CASSLRPSRTGITGELFF.

This clone was counted a single time. The chain employs TRBV29-1 and TRBJ1-1; D uncertain. The CDR3 covers 11 residues. Germline assignment: CDR1 SQVTM and CDR2 ANQGSEA. Trimming cost V 5 bases and J 1 base, with 5 bases left between them. This CDR3 reads CSVRENTEAFF. CDR3 nucleotide sequence: TGCAGCGTTCGGGAGAACACTGAAGCTTTCTTT.

The chain carries TRBV6-6 and TRBJ1-1, with D maybe TRBD1 (5 bases). From germline, CDR1 is MNHNY and CDR2 SVGAGI (reference sequence). The CDR3 contains 15 residues. The ends were cut back, 5 bases at V and 6 bases at J, with 19 bases in the middle. CDR3 region: CASSTQRQNSPEAFF. For the CDR3, the DNA is TGTGCCAGCAGTACCCAACGACAGAACTCGCCTGAAGCTTTCTTT.

There are a few counts of this clone. This chain links TRBV7-9 with TRBJ1-1; D is uncertain. Looked up from germline, CDR1 is SEHNR and CDR2 is FQNEAQ (reference sequence). Trimming removed 5 bases from V and 4 bases from J, with 5 bases in between. The CDR3 length is 11 residues. The CDR3, as DNA: TGTGCCAGCAGCCCCCGCACTGAAGCTTTCTTT. This translates into CASSPRTEAFF.